These 5 T cell receptor beta chains came from one sample sequenced in a study of CD4 T cells in relation to SARS-CoV-2 and coronaviruses. Assay used: immunoSEQ multiplex PCR; TCRdb lists only in-frame clones, some missing. The data hold approximately 64,000 clones, with 94% observed a single time. Before the COVID-19 pandemic, during about 2010-2018, CD4+ T cells were taken from unexposed donors. What was sequenced was naive CD4+ T cells from PBMCs. Subset meaning: naive CD4+ T cells isolated by negative enrichment. These receptors were obtained from a human donor in good health.

The V gene is TRBV7-2, the J gene TRBJ1-3; D unclear. CDR1 and CDR2 from the germline V gene are SGHTA and FQGNSA. The germline V and J ends were trimmed by 4 bases and 0 bases, with 4 bases remaining between them. CDR3 length: 13 residues. DNA for the CDR3: TGTGCCAGCAGCTATGACTCTGGAAACACCATATATTTT. It specifies CASSYDSGNTIYF. Together with reference TRBV7-2 and TRBJ1-3, the CDR3 gives the full variable domain: GAGVSQSPSNKVTEKGKDVELRCDPISGHTALYWYRQSLGQGLEFLIYFQGNSAPDKSGLPSDRFSAERTGGSVSTLTIQRTQQEDSAVYLCASSYDSGNTIYFGEGSWLTVV.

The gene calls are TRBV28 and TRBJ2-1; TRBD2 aligns across 8 bases. CDR3 length equals 16 residues. Germline V CDR1 and CDR2: MDHEN, SYDVKM. V lost 6 bases, J lost 9 bases, and 16 bases stayed unmatched. The CDR3 loop reads CASSRSTGLGAGEQFF. In DNA, the CDR3 is TGTGCCAGCAGCCGGAGTACGGGACTAGGAGCCGGTGAGCAGTTCTTC. The whole variable domain, filled in from reference TRBV28 and TRBJ2-1, reads DVKVTQSSRYLVKRTGEKVFLECVQDMDHENMFWYRQDPGLGLRLIYFSYDVKMKEKGDIPEGYSVSREKKERFSLILESASTNQTSMYLCASSRSTGLGAGEQFFGPGTRLTVL.

This clone has just a few counts. This chain uses TRBV3-1 (or the pseudogene TRBV3-2) with TRBJ2-2, with D uncertain. Deletions cut 1 base from V and 5 bases from J, with 5 bases between. Germline CDR1 and CDR2: LGHDT and YNNKEL (reference sequence). CDR3 size: 13 residues. The CDR3: CASSQALTGELFF. CDR3 bases: TGTGCCAGCAGCCAAGCGTTGACCGGGGAGCTGTTTTTT.

V gene TRBV19 combines with J gene TRBJ2-3; D could derive from TRBD1 or TRBD2 (6 bases each). The germline gives CDR1 LNHDA, CDR2 SQIVND (reference sequence). The CDR3 is made up of 16 amino acids. V lost 2 bases and J 2 bases, leaving 14 bases between the germline ends. The CDR3 reads CASSIWGAGDTDTQYF. CDR3 coding DNA: TGTGCCAGTAGTATATGGGGGGCCGGAGACACAGATACGCAGTATTTT.

The chain employs TRBV7-3 and TRBJ2-2; TRBD2 might be the D (5 bases). The V gene lost 3 bases and the J gene lost 6 bases, with 14 bases spanning the gap. CDR3 size: 15 residues. Looked up from germline, CDR1 is SGHTA and CDR2 is FQGTGA. CDR3 nucleotide sequence: TGTGCCAGCAGCTTCCGTGGACTGAGTCCCGGGGAGCTGTTTTTT. Amino acids: CASSFRGLSPGELFF. Supplemented by reference TRBV7-3 and TRBJ2-2, the full variable domain reads GAGVSQTPSNKVTEKGKYVELRCDPISGHTALYWYRQSLGQGPEFLIYFQGTGAADDSGLPNDRFFAVRPEGSVSTLKIQRTERGDSAVYLCASSFRGLSPGELFFGEGSRLTVL.